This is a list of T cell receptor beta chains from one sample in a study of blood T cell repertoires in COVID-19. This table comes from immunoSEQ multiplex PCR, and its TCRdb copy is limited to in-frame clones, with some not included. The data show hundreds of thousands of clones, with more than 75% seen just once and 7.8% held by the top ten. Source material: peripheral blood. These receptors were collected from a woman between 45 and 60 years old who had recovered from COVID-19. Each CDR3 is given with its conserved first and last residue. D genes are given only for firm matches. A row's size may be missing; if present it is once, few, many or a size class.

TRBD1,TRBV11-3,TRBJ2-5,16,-,TGTGCCAGCAGCTTTATGGGGACAGGGGGCGGCCAGACCCAGTACTTC,CASSFMGTGGGQTQYF
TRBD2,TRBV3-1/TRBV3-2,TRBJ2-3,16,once,TGTGCCAGCAGCCAGGGGACTAGCGGGAGGATAGATACGCAGTATTTT,CASSQGTSGRIDTQYF
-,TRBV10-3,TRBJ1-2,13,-,TGTGCCACATCACAGGAGAACCCCTATGGCTACACCTTC,CATSQENPYGYTF
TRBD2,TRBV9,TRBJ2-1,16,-,TGTGCCAGCAGCCCACTGGCGGGAGGGGGGTACAATGAGCAGTTCTTC,CASSPLAGGGYNEQFF
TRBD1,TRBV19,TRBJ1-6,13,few,TGTGCCAGTAGTTCAGGGGGCGATTCACCCCTCCACTTT,CASSSGGDSPLHF
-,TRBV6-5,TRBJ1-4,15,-,TGTGCCAGCAGTTACTCTAGGCAGGGTGGAGAAAAACTGTTTTTT,CASSYSRQGGEKLFF
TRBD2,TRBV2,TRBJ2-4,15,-,TGTGCCAGCAGTGCTCTAGCGGGGGGGCGGGACATTCAGTACTTC,CASSALAGGRDIQYF
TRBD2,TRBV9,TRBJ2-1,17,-,TGTGCCAGCAGCGTAGGACTAGCGGGAGGGAAAGGTAATGAGCAGTTCTTC,CASSVGLAGGKGNEQFF
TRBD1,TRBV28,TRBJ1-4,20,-,TGTGCCAGCAGGCAGTTAATAGGGACAGGGAATCGAATAACTAATGAAAAACTGTTTTTT,CASRQLIGTGNRITNEKLFF
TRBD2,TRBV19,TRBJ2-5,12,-,TGTGCCAGTAGTAGGGGGGGAGAGACCCAGTACTTC,CASSRGGETQYF
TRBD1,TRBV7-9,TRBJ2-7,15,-,TGTGCCAGCAGCCTACGACAGGGGGACTCCTACGAGCAGTACTTC,CASSLRQGDSYEQYF
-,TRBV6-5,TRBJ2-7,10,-,TGTGCCACCTCGGAGTACGAGCAGTACTTC,CATSEYEQYF
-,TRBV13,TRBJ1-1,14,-,TGTGCCAGCAGCTTACGCGGAGCAAACACTGAAGCTTTCTTT,CASSLRGANTEAFF
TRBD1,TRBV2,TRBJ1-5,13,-,TGTGCCAGCAGCAGGGACAGTAATCAGCCCCAGCATTTT,CASSRDSNQPQHF
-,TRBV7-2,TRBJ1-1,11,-,TGTGCCAGCAGCCAGAGGGCTGAAGCTTTCTTT,CASSQRAEAFF
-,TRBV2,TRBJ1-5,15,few,TGTGCCAGCAGCCCACAGGGTAGAAGCAATCAGCCCCAGCATTTT,CASSPQGRSNQPQHF